The 13 T cell receptor beta chains in this list originate from one sample, sequenced in a study of HIV-infected children after antiretroviral therapy interruption. The TCR library was built from RNA with a 3' RACE protocol and unique molecular identifiers. TCRdb re-called the 3' RACE reads with MiXCR, one entry per CDR3 protein. The sample records 40,000 to 55,000 distinct CDR3 sequences, about 4.3% being singletons. As to treatment: PENTA 11 planned treatment interruption arm or continuous ART arm. Source: CD45RA+ CD4+ T cells from PBMCs, pooled from several time points, taken from a donor given antiretroviral therapy, either interrupted or continuous. The subset denotes: naive CD4+ CD45RA+ CD45RO- T cells. These receptors came from a pool of human donors with HIV.

This clonotype was detected many times. The genes are TRBV3-1 and TRBJ1-1, with D hard to call. Germline CDR1 and CDR2: LGHDT and YNNKEL (reference sequence). The CDR3 runs 13 residues. Trimming shortened V by 1 base and J by 1 base, and 4 bases separated the two germline ends. The CDR3 loop is CASSQVRNTEAFF. The CDR3 nucleotides read TGTGCCAGCAGCCAAGTCAGGAACACTGAAGCTTTCTTT.

This clonotype appeared many times. J is TRBJ1-5 and V is TRBV30; possible D gene TRBD1, 5 bases. V lost 2 bases to trimming and J lost 7 bases, with 12 bases between them. The CDR3 consists of 13 residues. The V gene's germline CDR1 is GTSNPN and CDR2 SVGIG (reference sequence). DNA of the CDR3: TGTGCCTGGAGTCTCGGGGGGGGACAGCCCCAGCATTTT. This codes for CAWSLGGGQPQHF.

This clonotype has more than one count but fewer than ten. The chain has TRBV7-2 and TRBJ2-3; no firm D call. The CDR3 is 13 residues long. V gave up 1 base and J gave up 2 bases, with 4 bases separating them. CDR1 is SGHTA and CDR2 is FQGNSA in the germline V gene. The chain's CDR3 is CASSLDYTDTQYF. The CDR3 nucleotides read TGTGCCAGCAGCTTAGACTACACAGATACGCAGTATTTT.

This clonotype has at least ten counts. This chain uses TRBV3-1 with TRBJ1-1; D is unresolved. Germline CDR1 and CDR2: LGHDT and YNNKEL (reference sequence). This CDR3 spans 14 amino acids. V lost 1 base, J lost 1 base, and 7 bases lay in between. This chain's CDR3 is CASSQVEGNTEAFF. The CDR3 DNA follows: TGTGCCAGCAGCCAAGTGGAAGGGAACACTGAAGCTTTCTTT.

This clonotype occurred many times. The chain recombines TRBV11-2 with TRBJ2-5, with a possible D match to TRBD2 (6 bases). Trimming pared 5 bases from V and 4 bases from J, leaving 17 bases between. Germline CDR1 is SGHAT and CDR2 is FQNNGV. The CDR3 extends over 15 amino acids. This CDR3 reads CASSPQGGGRETQYF. Written as DNA, the CDR3 is TGTGCCAGCAGCCCTCAGGGAGGAGGGCGAGAGACCCAGTACTTC.

This clonotype was seen ten or more times. The J gene is TRBJ2-4, the V gene TRBV7-2; maybe TRBD1 (7 bases). This CDR3 region has 12 residues. Germline lookup yields CDR1 SGHTA and CDR2 FQGNSA. The V end was cut by 5 bases, the J end by 16 bases, with 18 bases between. The CDR3 protein is CASSPGGGTEYF. In DNA, the CDR3 is TGTGCCAGCAGCCCCGGCGGCGGGACAGAATACTTC.

The rearrangement uses TRBV12-3 or TRBV12-4 and TRBJ1-5; perhaps TRBD1 as D (6 bases). The CDR3 sequence is 12 residues long. Deletions cut 5 bases from V and 11 bases from J, with 13 bases between. CDR3 DNA sequence: TGTGCCAGCAGTAAAGTTGAGGGGGCCCAGCATTTT. Encoded protein: CASSKVEGAQHF.

In its sample, this clonotype was seen many times. The chain uses TRBV6-2 or TRBV6-3 and TRBJ1-6; D may be TRBD1 (6 bases). Germline V gene lookup returns CDR1 MNHEY and CDR2 SVGEGT. The V and J ends lost 2 bases and 7 bases respectively, with 9 bases between them. The length of the CDR3 is 14 residues. DNA for the CDR3: TGTGCCAGCAGTTACAGGGGGGAAAATTCACCCCTCCACTTT. Protein sequence: CASSYRGENSPLHF.

V gene TRBV7-2 combines with J gene TRBJ2-3; D is possibly TRBD1 or TRBD2 (5 bases each). The CDR3 covers 15 residues. Trimming removed 2 bases from V and 2 bases from J, with 11 bases in between. CDR1 and CDR2 from the germline V gene are SGHTA and FQGNSA. The CDR3 DNA follows: TGTGCCAGCAGCTTAATGGGGGTAGCCACAGATACGCAGTATTTT. Its translation is CASSLMGVATDTQYF.

This clonotype was counted ten times or more. V is TRBV12-3 or TRBV12-4 and J is TRBJ2-1; D perhaps matches TRBD1 (6 bases). This CDR3 contains 13 residues. The V and J ends lost 6 bases and 12 bases respectively, with 18 bases between them. The CDR3, as DNA: TGTGCCAGCAGCCCTCCAACAGGGCCCTCGCAGTTCTTC. It specifies CASSPPTGPSQFF.

The chain has TRBV18 and TRBJ2-5; a possible D gene is TRBD2 (5 bases). This CDR3 has 13 amino acids. The germline V gene has CDR1 KGHSH and CDR2 LQKENI. Trimming pared 0 bases from V and 4 bases from J, leaving 6 bases between. CDR3 coding DNA: TGTGCCAGCTCACCACCGGGGAGAGAGACCCAGTACTTC. Translation: CASSPPGRETQYF.

In its sample, this clonotype was seen many times. The CDR3 sequence is CAAQPGGLNTGELFF. DNA of the CDR3: TGCGCCGCTCAGCCCGGGGGGCTGAACACCGGGGAGCTGTTTTTT. V and J are TRBV23-1 and TRBJ2-2; possible D gene TRBD2, 7 bases. TRBV23-1 counts as an open reading frame of uncertain function. The CDR3 is 15 amino acids. V lost 11 bases, J lost 1 base, and 17 bases lay in between.

This clonotype came up many times. V is TRBV5-6 and J is TRBJ1-2; D unclear. The V gene's germline CDR1 is SGHDT and CDR2 YYEEEE. Trimming pared 4 bases from V and 5 bases from J, leaving 18 bases between. The CDR3 is 15 residues long. Here the CDR3 reads CASSAIWDVVYGYTF. CDR3 DNA sequence: TGTGCCAGCAGCGCCATTTGGGATGTTGTGTATGGCTACACCTTC.